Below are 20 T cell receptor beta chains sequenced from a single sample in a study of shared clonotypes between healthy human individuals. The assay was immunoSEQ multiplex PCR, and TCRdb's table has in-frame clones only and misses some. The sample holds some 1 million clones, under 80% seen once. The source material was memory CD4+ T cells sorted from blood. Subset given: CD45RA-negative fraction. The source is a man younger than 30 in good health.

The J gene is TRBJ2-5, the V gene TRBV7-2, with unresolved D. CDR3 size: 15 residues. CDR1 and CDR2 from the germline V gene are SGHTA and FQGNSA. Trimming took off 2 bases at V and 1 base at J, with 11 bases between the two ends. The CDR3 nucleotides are TGTGCCAGCAGCTTATCATCCACTATCCAAGAGACCCAGTACTTC. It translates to CASSLSSTIQETQYF.

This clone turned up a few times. The CDR3 is CASRGTGTVNTEAFF. The DNA of the CDR3 is TGTGCCAGTAGGGGGACCGGGACAGTGAACACTGAAGCTTTCTTT. This chain links TRBV19 with TRBJ1-1; 7 positions match TRBD1. The V and J ends lost 6 bases and 0 bases, in that order; junction bases with no gene match: 7. Germline V gene data show CDR1 as LNHDA and CDR2 as SQIVND (reference sequence). There are 15 residues in the CDR3.

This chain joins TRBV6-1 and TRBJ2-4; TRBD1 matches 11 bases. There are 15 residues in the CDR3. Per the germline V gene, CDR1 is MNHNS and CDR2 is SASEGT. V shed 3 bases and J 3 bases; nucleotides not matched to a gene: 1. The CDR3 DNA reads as TGTGCCAGCAGTGACGGGACAGGGGGCAAAAACATTCAGTACTTC. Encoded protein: CASSDGTGGKNIQYF.

For the CDR3, the DNA is TGTGCCAGCAGTTACGGCGGGTCCTCCACTGAAGCTTTCTTT. Residues: CASSYGGSSTEAFF. The J gene is TRBJ1-1, the V gene TRBV6-6; no firm D call. The V gene lost 2 bases and the J gene lost 4 bases, with 11 bases spanning the gap. CDR1 and CDR2 from the germline V gene are MNHNY and SVGAGI (reference sequence). This CDR3 has 14 residues.

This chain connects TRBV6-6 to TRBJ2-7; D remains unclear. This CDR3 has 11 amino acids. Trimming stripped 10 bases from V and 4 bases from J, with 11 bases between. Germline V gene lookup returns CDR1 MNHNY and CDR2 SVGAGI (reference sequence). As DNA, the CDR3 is TGTGCCACCAATCAGAGGTACGAGCAGTACTTC. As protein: CATNQRYEQYF.

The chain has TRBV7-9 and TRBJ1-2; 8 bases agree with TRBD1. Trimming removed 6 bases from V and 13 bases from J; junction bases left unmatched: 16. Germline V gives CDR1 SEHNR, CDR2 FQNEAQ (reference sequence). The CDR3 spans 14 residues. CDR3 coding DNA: TGTGCCAGCAGTTCCCAGGACAGGGACATCTTGAGCACCTTC. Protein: CASSSQDRDILSTF.

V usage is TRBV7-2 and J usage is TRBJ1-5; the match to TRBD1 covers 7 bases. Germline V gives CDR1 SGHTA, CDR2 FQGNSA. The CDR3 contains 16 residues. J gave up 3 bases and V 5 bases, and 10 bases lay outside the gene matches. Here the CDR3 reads CASSQGVGTVNQPQHF. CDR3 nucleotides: TGTGCCAGCAGCCAAGGCGTTGGGACAGTCAATCAGCCCCAGCATTTT.

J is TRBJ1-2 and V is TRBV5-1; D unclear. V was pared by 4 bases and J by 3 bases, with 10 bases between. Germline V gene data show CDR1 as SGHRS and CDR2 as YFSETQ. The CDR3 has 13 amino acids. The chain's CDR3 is CASSPGGDYGYTF. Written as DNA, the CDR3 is TGCGCCAGCAGCCCGGGCGGGGACTATGGCTACACCTTC. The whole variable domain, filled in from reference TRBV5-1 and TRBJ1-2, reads KAGVTQTPRYLIKTRGQQVTLSCSPISGHRSVSWYQQTPGQGLQFLFEYFSETQRNKGNFPGRFSGRQFSNSRSEMNVSTLELGDSALYLCASSPGGDYGYTFGSGTRLTVV.

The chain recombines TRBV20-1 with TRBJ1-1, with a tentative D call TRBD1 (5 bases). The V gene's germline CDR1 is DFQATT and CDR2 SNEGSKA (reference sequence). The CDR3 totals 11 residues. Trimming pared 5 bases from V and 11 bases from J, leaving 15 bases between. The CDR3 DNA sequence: TGCAGTGCTGGGACTTTGGACCAGGCTTTCTTT. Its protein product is CSAGTLDQAFF.

CDR3 amino acids: CASSSQVNTEAFF. The DNA for the CDR3 is TGTGCCAGCAGCTCTCAGGTTAACACTGAAGCTTTCTTT. The gene calls are TRBV7-2 and TRBJ1-1; no firm D call. The CDR3 spans 13 residues. V lost 4 bases, J lost 2 bases, and 8 bases lay in between. Germline CDR1 and CDR2: SGHTA and FQGNSA. Full variable domain (rest looked up from reference TRBV7-2 and TRBJ1-1): GAGVSQSPSNKVTEKGKDVELRCDPISGHTALYWYRQSLGQGLEFLIYFQGNSAPDKSGLPSDRFSAERTGGSVSTLTIQRTQQEDSAVYLCASSSQVNTEAFFGQGTRLTVV.

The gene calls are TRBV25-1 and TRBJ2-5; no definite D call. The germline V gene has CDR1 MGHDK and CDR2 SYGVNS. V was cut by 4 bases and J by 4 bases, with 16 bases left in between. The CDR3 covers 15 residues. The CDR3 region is CASSAFTGSSETQYF. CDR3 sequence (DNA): TGTGCCAGCAGTGCCTTCACTGGATCTTCAGAGACCCAGTACTTC.

CDR3 coding DNA: TGCGCCAGCAGCCAAGATCCGGCTGCAACTAATGAAAAACTGTTTTTT. As protein: CASSQDPAATNEKLFF. This chain uses TRBV4-1 with TRBJ1-4; no clear D. Trimming removed 0 bases from V and 0 bases from J, with 8 bases in between. Germline CDR1 MGHRA, CDR2 YSYEKL. This CDR3 region has 16 residues.

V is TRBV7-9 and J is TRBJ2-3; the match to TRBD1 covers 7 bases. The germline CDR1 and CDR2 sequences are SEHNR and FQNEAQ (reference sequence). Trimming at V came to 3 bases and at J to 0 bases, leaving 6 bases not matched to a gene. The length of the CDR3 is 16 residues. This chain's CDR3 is CASSLDKGASTDTQYF. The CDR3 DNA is TGTGCCAGCAGCTTGGACAAGGGGGCGAGCACAGATACGCAGTATTTT.

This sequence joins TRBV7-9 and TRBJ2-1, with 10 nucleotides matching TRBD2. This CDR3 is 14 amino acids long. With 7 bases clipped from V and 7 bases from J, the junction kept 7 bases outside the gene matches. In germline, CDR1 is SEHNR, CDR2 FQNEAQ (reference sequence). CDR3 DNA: TGTGCCAGCACGGGGGCAGCGGGAGGGAATGAGCAGTTCTTC. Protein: CASTGAAGGNEQFF.

The CDR3 loop is CASSEAGANVLTF. CDR3 bases: TGTGCCAGCTCCGAAGCTGGGGCCAACGTCCTGACTTTC. J is TRBJ2-6 and V is TRBV9; D call uncertain. This CDR3 region has 13 residues. Trimming pared 7 bases from V and 2 bases from J, leaving 7 bases between. CDR1 and CDR2 (germline): SGDLS, YYNGEE.

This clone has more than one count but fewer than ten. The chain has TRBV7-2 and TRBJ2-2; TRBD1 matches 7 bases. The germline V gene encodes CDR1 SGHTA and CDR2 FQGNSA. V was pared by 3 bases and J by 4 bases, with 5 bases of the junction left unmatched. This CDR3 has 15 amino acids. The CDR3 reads CASSFGQASTGELFF. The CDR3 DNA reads TGTGCCAGCAGCTTTGGACAGGCATCCACCGGGGAGCTGTTTTTT.

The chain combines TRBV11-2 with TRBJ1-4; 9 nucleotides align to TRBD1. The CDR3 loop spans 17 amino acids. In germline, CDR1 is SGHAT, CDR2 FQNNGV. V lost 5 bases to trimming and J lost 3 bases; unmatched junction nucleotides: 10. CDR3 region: CASSPRTGDRSNEKLFF. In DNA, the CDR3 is TGTGCCAGCAGCCCCCGGACAGGGGATAGGTCTAATGAAAAACTGTTTTTT.

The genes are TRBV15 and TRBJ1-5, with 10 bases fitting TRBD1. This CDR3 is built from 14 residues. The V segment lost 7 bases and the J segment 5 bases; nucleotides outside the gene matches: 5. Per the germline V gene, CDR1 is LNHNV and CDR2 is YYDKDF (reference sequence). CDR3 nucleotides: TGTGCCACCAACCCGGGACAGGGGTATCAGCCCCAGCATTTT. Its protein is CATNPGQGYQPQHF.

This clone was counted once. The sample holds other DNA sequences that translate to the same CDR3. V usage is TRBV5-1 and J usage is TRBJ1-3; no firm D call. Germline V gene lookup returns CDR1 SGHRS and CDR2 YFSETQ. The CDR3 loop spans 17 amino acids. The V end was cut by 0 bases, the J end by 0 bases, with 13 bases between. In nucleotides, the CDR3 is TGCGCCAGCAGCTTGGGAGAGGCAAAGATCTCTGGAAACACCATATATTTT. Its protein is CASSLGEAKISGNTIYF. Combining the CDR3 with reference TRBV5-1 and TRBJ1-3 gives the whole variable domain KAGVTQTPRYLIKTRGQQVTLSCSPISGHRSVSWYQQTPGQGLQFLFEYFSETQRNKGNFPGRFSGRQFSNSRSEMNVSTLELGDSALYLCASSLGEAKISGNTIYFGEGSWLTVV.

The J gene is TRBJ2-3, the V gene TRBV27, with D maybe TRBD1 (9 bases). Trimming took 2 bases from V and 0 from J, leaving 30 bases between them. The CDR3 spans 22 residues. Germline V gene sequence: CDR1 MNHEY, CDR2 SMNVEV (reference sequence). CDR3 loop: CASSLRAPGGTGTRVSTDTQYF. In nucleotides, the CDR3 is TGTGCCAGCAGTTTAAGGGCCCCGGGGGGGACAGGGACGCGAGTAAGCACAGATACGCAGTATTTT.